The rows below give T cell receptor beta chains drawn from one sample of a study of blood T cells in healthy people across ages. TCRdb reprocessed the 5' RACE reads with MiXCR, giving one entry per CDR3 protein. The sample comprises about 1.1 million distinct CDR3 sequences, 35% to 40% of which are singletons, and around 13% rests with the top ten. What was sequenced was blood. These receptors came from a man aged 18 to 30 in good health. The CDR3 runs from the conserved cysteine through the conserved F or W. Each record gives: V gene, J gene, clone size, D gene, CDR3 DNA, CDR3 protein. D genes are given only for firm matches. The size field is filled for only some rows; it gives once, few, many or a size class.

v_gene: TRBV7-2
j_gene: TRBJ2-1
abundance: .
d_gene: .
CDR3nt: TGTGCCAGCAGCTTAGGCCGGAGCGATGAGCAGTTCTTC
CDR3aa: CASSLGRSDEQFF

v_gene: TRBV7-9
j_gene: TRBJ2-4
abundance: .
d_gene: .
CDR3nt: TGTGCCAGCAGCCCAACAGGGAGGGGGGCCAAAAACATTCAGTACTTC
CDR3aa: CASSPTGRGAKNIQYF

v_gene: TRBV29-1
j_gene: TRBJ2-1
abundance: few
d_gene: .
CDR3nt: TGCAGCGTTGAAGTCGCCTTCGCGGCAGCGAACAATGAGCAGTTCTTC
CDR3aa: CSVEVAFAAANNEQFF

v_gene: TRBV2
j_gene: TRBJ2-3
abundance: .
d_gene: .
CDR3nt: TGTGCCAGCAGTGAAGCGACGCAGTATTTT
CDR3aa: CASSEATQYF

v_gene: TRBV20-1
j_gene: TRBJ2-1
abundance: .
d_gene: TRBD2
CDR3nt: TGCAGTGCTAACCTAGCGGGGGGTTACGAGACCCAGTTCTTC
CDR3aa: CSANLAGGYETQFF

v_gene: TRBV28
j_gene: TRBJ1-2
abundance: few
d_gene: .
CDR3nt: TGTGCCAGCAGTTTATCACAGGGTGGCTACACCTTC
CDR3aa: CASSLSQGGYTF

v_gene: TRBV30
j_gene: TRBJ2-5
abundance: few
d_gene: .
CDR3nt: TGTGCCTGGAGTGTCGTGATTAAAGAGACCCAGTACTTC
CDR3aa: CAWSVVIKETQYF

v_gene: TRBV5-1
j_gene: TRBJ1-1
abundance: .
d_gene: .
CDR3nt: TGCGCCAGCAGCGTGGTAGGGGGGACCACTGAAGCTTTCTTT
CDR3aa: CASSVVGGTTEAFF

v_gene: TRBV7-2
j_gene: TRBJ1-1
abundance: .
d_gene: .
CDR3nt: TGTGCCAGCAGCTTAGGATTCACAGTGAACACTGAAGCTTTCTTT
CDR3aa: CASSLGFTVNTEAFF

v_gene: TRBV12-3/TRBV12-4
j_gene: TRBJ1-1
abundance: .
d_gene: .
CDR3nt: TGTGCCAGCAGCACAAAGCGGACTGAAGCTTTCTTT
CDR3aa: CASSTKRTEAFF

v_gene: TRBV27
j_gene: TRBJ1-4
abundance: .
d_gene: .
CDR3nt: TGTGCCAGCAGTCAAGGGCGGGTACCAACTAATGAAAAACTGTTTTTT
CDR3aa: CASSQGRVPTNEKLFF

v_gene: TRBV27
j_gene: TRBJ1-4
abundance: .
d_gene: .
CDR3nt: TGTGCCAGCAGTCCCGGGGGGGGCCCCAATGAAAAACTGTTTTTT
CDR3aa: CASSPGGGPNEKLFF

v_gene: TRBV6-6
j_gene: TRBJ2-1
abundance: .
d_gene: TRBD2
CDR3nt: TGTGCCAGCAGACTGGGGGGGTATGAGCAGTTCTTC
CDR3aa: CASRLGGYEQFF

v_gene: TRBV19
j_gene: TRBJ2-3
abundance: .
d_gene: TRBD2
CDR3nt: TGTGCCAGTAGACGGACTAGCGGGGGGCGCTTGCTTGGCACAGATACGCAGTATTTT
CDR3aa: CASRRTSGGRLLGTDTQYF

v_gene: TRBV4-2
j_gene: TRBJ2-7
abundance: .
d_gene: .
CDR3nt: TGTGCCAGCAGCCAAGAGGGACACCGCTCCTACGAGCAGTACTTC
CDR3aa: CASSQEGHRSYEQYF

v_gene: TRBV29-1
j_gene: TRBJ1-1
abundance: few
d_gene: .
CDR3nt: TGTAGCGGGTTAGAAGTCTATGACACTGAAGCTTTCTTT
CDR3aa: CSGLEVYDTEAFF

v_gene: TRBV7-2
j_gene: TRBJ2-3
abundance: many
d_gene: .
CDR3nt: TGTGCCAGCAGATCGACTAGTACAGATACGCAGTATTTT
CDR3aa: CASRSTSTDTQYF

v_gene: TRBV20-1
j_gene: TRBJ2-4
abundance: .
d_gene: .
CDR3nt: TGCAGTGCTATGCTGGGGACCCAAAACATTCAGTACTTC
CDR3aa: CSAMLGTQNIQYF

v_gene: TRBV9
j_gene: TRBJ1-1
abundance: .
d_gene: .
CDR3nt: TGTGCCAGCAGCGTAGCTACCGAGAACACTGAAGCTTTCTTT
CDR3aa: CASSVATENTEAFF

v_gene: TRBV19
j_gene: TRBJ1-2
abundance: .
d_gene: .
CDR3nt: TGTGCCAGTAGTATTCAAGGGGGACTTTCGGCAGGCTACACCTTC
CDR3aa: CASSIQGGLSAGYTF

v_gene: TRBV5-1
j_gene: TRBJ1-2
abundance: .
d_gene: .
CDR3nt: TGCGCCAGCAGCCCTCGGGGGAGGAGTGATGGCTACACCTTC
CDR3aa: CASSPRGRSDGYTF

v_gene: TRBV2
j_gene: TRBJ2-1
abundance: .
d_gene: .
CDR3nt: TGTGCCAGCAGAGCAGGGACTTTATCCTACGATGAGCAGTTCTTC
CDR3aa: CASRAGTLSYDEQFF